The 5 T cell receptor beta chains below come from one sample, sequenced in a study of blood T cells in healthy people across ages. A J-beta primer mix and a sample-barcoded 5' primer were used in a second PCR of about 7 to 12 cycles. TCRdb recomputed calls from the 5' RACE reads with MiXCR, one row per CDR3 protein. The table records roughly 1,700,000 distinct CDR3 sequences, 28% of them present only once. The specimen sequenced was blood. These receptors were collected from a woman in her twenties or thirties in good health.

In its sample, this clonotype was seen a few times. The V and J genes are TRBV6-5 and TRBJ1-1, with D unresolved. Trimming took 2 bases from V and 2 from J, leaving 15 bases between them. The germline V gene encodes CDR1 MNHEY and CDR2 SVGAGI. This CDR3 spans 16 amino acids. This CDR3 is CASSYLPGGLNTEAFF. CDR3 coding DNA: TGTGCCAGCAGTTACCTTCCCGGTGGCTTAAACACTGAAGCTTTCTTT.

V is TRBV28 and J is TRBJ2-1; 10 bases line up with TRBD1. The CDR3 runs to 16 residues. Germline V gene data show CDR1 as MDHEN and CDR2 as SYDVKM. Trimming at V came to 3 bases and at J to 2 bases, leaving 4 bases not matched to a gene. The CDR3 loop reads CASSFQTGGAYNEQFF. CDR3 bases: TGTGCCAGCAGTTTCCAGACAGGGGGCGCCTACAATGAGCAGTTCTTC.

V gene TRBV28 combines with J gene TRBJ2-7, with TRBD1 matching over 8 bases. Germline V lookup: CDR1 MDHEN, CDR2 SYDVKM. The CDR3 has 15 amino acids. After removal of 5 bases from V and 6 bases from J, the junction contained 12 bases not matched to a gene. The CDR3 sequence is CASSTPDRVGGEQYF. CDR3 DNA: TGTGCCAGCAGTACCCCGGACAGGGTGGGAGGCGAGCAGTACTTC.

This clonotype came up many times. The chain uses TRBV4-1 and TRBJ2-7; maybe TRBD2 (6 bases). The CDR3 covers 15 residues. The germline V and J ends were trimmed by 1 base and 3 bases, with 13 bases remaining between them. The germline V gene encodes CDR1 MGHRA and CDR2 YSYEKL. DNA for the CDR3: TGCGCCAGCAGCCAAGTTGGAGGGTCCCGCTACGAGCAGTACTTC. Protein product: CASSQVGGSRYEQYF.

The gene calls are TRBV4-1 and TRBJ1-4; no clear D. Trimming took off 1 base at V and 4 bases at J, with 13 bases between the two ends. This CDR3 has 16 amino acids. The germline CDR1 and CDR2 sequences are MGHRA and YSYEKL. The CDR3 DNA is TGCGCCAGCAGCCAAGTTGAGGGCTGGGGTAATGAAAAACTGTTTTTT. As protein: CASSQVEGWGNEKLFF.